This T cell receptor beta chain was sequenced during a study of neurological immune-mediated disorders. Regarding the study as a whole: The level of TCR clonal expansion was highest in patients with HTLV-1-associated myelopathy and lowest in multiple sclerosis, where it fell below the level seen in healthy controls.

The method for making cDNA was 5'RACE, and it used 10-nucleotide random UMIs. TCRdb recomputed calls from the 5' RACE reads with MiXCR, one row per CDR3 protein. This table holds approximately 74,000 distinct CDR3 sequences, less than 5.5% found once. This clonotype has ten or more counts. Its specificity is unknown. The study built unsorted libraries from 2 million PBMCs kept at -80 C. This CDR3 is built from 11 residues. Germline CDR1 reads SGDLS; CDR2 reads YYNGEE. V lost 0 bases and J 10 bases, leaving 5 bases between the germline ends. The gene calls are TRBV9 and TRBJ2-1, with D unclear. Sequencing was carried out using PBMCs. This clonotype was obtained from a man aged 18 to 29 with multiple sclerosis. The CDR3 loop reads CASSVEGEQFF. For the CDR3, the DNA is TGTGCCAGCAGCGTAGAGGGAGAGCAGTTCTTC.